Listed below are T cell receptor beta chains from one sample, sequenced in a study of shared T cell receptors in the human thymus. Here immunoSEQ multiplex PCR was the method, and the copy in TCRdb shows in-frame clones only, minus some. Of roughly 710,000 clones in the sample, approximately 85% are singletons; the top ten hold approximately 0.01%. The sample was also reused in another study, on human thymus T cells.

Sequenced: thymocytes. All receptors come from a girl less than two years old with a congenital heart defect. The CDR3 runs from the conserved cysteine through the conserved F or W. A D gene is named only where the DNA matches it firmly. Clone size is given for some rows only: seen once, a few or many times, or a class if the clone is expanded.

>-|TRBJ2-2|TRBV6-4|-|18
TGTGCCAGCTTCCCGTCCCGAGGTGGGGCGTCGAACACCGGGGAGCTGTTTTTT
CASFPSRGGASNTGELFF
>-|TRBJ2-1|TRBV4-3|-|13
TGCGCCAGCAGCCAAGAAGTAGCATACGAGCAGTTCTTC
CASSQEVAYEQFF
>few|TRBJ2-5|TRBV4-3|-|17
TGCGCCAGCAGCCAAGAATACCTCCTGGCTGCCCAAGAGACCCAGTACTTC
CASSQEYLLAAQETQYF
>once|TRBJ1-2|TRBV25-1|-|15
TGTGCCAGCAGTGAATACGCGACAGAAGGCTATGGCTACACCTTC
CASSEYATEGYGYTF
>once|TRBJ2-3|TRBV14|TRBD2|17
TGTGCCAGCAGCCAAGATCGTTGGCGGGGGGGCCCAAATACGCAGTATTTT
CASSQDRWRGGPNTQYF
>-|TRBJ2-7|TRBV6-5|-|13
TGTGCCAGCAGTTACCTCCCCGCCTACGAGCAGTACTTC
CASSYLPAYEQYF
>once|TRBJ1-6|TRBV5-4|TRBD1|17
TGTGCCAGCAGCCGCCGGTCGTCAGGGGGTAATAATTCACCCCTCCACTTT
CASSRRSSGGNNSPLHF
>few|TRBJ2-5|TRBV11-2|TRBD2|16
TGTGCCAGCAGCCATACCCTGCGACTAGCTGGAAAGACCCAGTACTTC
CASSHTLRLAGKTQYF
>-|TRBJ1-3|TRBV13|-|16
TGTGCCAGCCTGGGGCAGGAAGACTCAGGTGGAAACACCATATATTTT
CASLGQEDSGGNTIYF
>-|TRBJ1-2|TRBV19|TRBD1|13
TGTGCCAGTCGGACAGGGCGGATCTATGGCTACACCTTC
CASRTGRIYGYTF
>-|TRBJ1-5|TRBV10-3|-|14
TGTGCCATCAGTGACAGGGGATGGGATCAGCCCCAGCATTTT
CAISDRGWDQPQHF
>-|TRBJ1-2|TRBV7-9|TRBD1|18
TGTGCCAGCAGTCCAGACAGGGGGCAAGTCACGGCTAACTATGGCTACACCTTC
CASSPDRGQVTANYGYTF
>-|TRBJ1-5|TRBV15|-|22
TGTGCCACCAGCAGAGATTCAGCCCACAGCCCCTTAGGTGGATACGGCAATCAGCCCCAGCATTTT
CATSRDSAHSPLGGYGNQPQHF
>-|TRBJ1-1|TRBV28|-|12
TGTGCCAGCAGTTTAACATACACTGAAGCTTTCTTT
CASSLTYTEAFF
>once|TRBJ1-2|TRBV5-6|TRBD1|16
TGTGCCAGCAGCTTGTTTAGGGGACAGACAAACTATGGCTACACCTTC
CASSLFRGQTNYGYTF
>once|TRBJ2-3|TRBV19|TRBD2|15
TGTGCCAGTAGCCCTAGGACTAGCGTCACAGATACGCAGTATTTT
CASSPRTSVTDTQYF
>-|TRBJ2-7|TRBV5-4|TRBD2|17
TGTGCCAGCAGCCCGAGGGAGGGTCATCCGCTACTTGACGAGCAGTACTTC
CASSPREGHPLLDEQYF
>-|TRBJ1-1|TRBV7-2|TRBD1|15
TGTGCCAGCAGCCCCGAGGGACAGGGGGCCACTGAAGCTTTCTTT
CASSPEGQGATEAFF
>-|TRBJ1-1|TRBV27|-|14
TGTGCCAGCAGTTCTAACAGTATGAACACTGAAGCTTTCTTT
CASSSNSMNTEAFF
>-|TRBJ2-2|TRBV11-3|TRBD1|17
TGTGCCAGCAGCTTAGAGGAGACAGGGGGTAACGCCGGGGAGCTGTTTTTT
CASSLEETGGNAGELFF
>-|TRBJ2-2|TRBV7-2|-|18
TGTGCCAGCAGCTTAGTAGCCTACCCGAAGAACGGTACCGGGGAGCTGTTTTTT
CASSLVAYPKNGTGELFF
>-|TRBJ2-7|TRBV6-5|TRBD1|14
TGTGCCAGCAGTAATCCCGGGACAGCCTACGAGCAGTACTTC
CASSNPGTAYEQYF
>-|TRBJ2-7|TRBV7-9|-|14
TGTGCCAGCAGCTTTGATAGGGGGACCTACGAGCAGTACTTC
CASSFDRGTYEQYF
>-|TRBJ2-7|TRBV6-1|TRBD1|17
TGTGCCAGCAGTGAAGAGACCACACAGGGACAGACCTACGAGCAGTACTTC
CASSEETTQGQTYEQYF
>few|TRBJ1-1|TRBV6-5|-|13
TGTGCCAGCAGTTATACCCCGGGGACTGAAGCTTTCTTT
CASSYTPGTEAFF
>-|TRBJ1-4|TRBV19|TRBD1|17
TGTGCCAGTAGTATAGATCACCGACAGGGCCCGAATGAAAAACTGTTTTTT
CASSIDHRQGPNEKLFF
>-|TRBJ2-1|TRBV19|-|13
TGTGCCAGTAGTTCCAGGGTGGGCAATGAGCAGTTCTTC
CASSSRVGNEQFF
>-|TRBJ2-1|TRBV9|TRBD2|16
TGTGCCAGCAGCGTAGCGGGCGGGGGGGGCTACAATGAGCAGTTCTTC
CASSVAGGGGYNEQFF
>-|TRBJ1-1|TRBV27|TRBD1|19
TGTGCCAGCAGTTCCGCCCGGACAGGGGGCCAAACCCTGAACACTGAAGCTTTCTTT
CASSSARTGGQTLNTEAFF
>-|TRBJ2-1|TRBV7-6|TRBD2|18
TGTGCCAGCAGCAGCCGCTGTATCACTAGCGGGACCCTCAATGAGCAGTTCTTC
CASSSRCITSGTLNEQFF
>once|TRBJ1-2|TRBV7-2|-|15
TGTGCCAGCAGCGGCAAGACAGGAGAGAGCTATGGCTACACCTTC
CASSGKTGESYGYTF
>-|TRBJ2-2|TRBV11-2|TRBD1|15
TGTGCCAGCAGCCTCCGGACAGGGACCACCGGGGAGCTGTTTTTT
CASSLRTGTTGELFF
>-|TRBJ2-1|TRBV27|-|17
TGTGCCAGCAGACCCGGGGGGCGGGTGTTTTTATTCAATGAGCAGTTCTTC
CASRPGGRVFLFNEQFF
>-|TRBJ1-2|TRBV5-4|-|16
TGTGCCAGCAGCCCTCGGGGGGGGGCGCTGGGCTATGGCTACACCTTC
CASSPRGGALGYGYTF
>-|TRBJ2-7|TRBV7-9|TRBD1|15
TGTGCCAGCAGCTCAGTTTGGACAGGTACCTACGAGCAGTACTTC
CASSSVWTGTYEQYF
>-|TRBJ1-5|TRBV2|-|12
TGTGCCAGCAGTGTGGTGGGAGTGTCCCAGCATTTT
CASSVVGVSQHF
>-|TRBJ1-3|TRBV6-5|-|16
TGTGCCAGCAGTTACGGGGGCGAAGGGTTGGGAAACACCATATATTTT
CASSYGGEGLGNTIYF